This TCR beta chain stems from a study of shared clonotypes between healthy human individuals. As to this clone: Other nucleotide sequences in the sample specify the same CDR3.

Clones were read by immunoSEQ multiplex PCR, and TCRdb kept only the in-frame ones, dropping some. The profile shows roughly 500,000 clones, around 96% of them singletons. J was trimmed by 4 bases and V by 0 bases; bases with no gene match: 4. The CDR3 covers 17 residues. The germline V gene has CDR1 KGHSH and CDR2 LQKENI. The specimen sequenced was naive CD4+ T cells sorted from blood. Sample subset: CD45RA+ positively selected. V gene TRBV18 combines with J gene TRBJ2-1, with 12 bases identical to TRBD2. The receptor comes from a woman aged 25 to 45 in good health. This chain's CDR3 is CASSPPLAGGPYNEQFF. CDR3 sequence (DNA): TGTGCCAGCTCACCACCGCTAGCGGGAGGGCCGTACAATGAGCAGTTCTTC.